The sample holds one count of the clone carrying this TCR beta chain. No antigen is known for it. Although they were nominally healthy when sampled, donors likely had unrecorded immune exposures. The data originate from a study of cytomegalovirus exposure and HLA in healthy donors. Whole-study context: Ancestry clustering placed 70% to 85% of roughly 400 genotyped donors in the Caucasian-associated cluster.

Vbeta (60) and Jbeta (13) primers were used in the PCR. Sequencing used immunoSEQ multiplex PCR; TCRdb keeps in-frame clones, though not all of them. The sample records roughly 100,000 clones, just under 80% being singletons. Study-level results: In a later analysis, V- and J-gene trimming of beta chains associated with a DCLRE1C missense variant, replicated independently. Sequences of the TCR beta chain were said to predict the HLA-A and HLA-B alleles of most subjects accurately.

CDR1 and CDR2 (germline): MNHNY, SVGAGI (reference sequence). The ends lost 4 bases at V and 5 bases at J; junction bases unmatched: 5. CDR3 length: 15 amino acids. Sequencing was carried out using PBMCs. The rearrangement joins TRBV6-6 to TRBJ2-1; 10 bases line up with TRBD1. The TCR sequence derives from a man aged 25-45 years in good health and CMV-seronegative. CDR3 nucleotides: TGTGCCAGCAGTTTCGACAGGGGGCGGAACAATGAGCAGTTCTTC. The encoded protein is CASSFDRGRNNEQFF.